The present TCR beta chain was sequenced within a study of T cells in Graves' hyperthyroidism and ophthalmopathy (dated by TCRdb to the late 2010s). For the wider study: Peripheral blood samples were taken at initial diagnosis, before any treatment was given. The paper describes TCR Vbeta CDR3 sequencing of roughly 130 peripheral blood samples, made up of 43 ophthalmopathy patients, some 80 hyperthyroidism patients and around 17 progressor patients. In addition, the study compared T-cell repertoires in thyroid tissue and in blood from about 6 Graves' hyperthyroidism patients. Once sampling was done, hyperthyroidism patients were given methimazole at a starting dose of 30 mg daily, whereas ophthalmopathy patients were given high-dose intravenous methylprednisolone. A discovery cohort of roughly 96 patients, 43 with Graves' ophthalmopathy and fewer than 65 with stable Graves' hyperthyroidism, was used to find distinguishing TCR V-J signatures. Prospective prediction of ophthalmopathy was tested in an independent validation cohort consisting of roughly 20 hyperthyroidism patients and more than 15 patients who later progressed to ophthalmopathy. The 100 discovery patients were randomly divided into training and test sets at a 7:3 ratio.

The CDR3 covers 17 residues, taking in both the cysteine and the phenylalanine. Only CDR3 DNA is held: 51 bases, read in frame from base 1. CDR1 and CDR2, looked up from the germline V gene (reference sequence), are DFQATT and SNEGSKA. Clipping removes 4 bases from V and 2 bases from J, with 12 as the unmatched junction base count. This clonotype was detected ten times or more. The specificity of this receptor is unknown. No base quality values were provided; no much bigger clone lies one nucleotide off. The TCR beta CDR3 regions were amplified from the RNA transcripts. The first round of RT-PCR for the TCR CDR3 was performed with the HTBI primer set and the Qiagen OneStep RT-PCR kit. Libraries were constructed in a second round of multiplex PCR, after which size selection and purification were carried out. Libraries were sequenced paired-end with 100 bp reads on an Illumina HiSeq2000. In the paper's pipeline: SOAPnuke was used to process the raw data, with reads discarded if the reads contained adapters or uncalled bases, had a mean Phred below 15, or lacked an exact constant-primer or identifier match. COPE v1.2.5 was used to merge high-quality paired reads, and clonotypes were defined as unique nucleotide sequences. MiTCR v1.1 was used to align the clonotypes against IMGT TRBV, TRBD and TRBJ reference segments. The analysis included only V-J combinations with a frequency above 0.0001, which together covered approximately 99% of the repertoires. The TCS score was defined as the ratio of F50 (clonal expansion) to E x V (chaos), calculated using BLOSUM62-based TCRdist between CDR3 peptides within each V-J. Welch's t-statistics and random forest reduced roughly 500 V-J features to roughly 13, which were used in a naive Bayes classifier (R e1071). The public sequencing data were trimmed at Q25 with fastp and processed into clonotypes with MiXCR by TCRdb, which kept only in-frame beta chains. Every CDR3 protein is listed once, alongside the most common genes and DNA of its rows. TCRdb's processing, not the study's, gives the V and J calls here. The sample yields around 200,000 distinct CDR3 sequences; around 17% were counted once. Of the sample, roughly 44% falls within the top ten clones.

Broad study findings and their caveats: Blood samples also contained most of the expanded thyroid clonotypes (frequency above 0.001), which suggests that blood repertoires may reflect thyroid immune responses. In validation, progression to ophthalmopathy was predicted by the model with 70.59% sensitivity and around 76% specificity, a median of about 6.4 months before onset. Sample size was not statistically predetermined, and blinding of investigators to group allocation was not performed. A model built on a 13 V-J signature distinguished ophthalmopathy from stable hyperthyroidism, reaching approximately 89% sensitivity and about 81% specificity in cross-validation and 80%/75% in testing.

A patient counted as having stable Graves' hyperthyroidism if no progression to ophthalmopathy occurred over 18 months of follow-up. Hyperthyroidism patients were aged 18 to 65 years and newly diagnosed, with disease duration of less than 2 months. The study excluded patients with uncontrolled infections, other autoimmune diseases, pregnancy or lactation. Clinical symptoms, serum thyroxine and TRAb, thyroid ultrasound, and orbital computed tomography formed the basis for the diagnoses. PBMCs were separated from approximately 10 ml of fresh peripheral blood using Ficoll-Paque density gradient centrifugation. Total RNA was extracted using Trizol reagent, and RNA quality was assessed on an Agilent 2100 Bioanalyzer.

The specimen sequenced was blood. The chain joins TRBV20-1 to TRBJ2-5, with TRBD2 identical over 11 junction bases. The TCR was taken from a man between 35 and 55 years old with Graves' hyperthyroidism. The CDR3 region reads CSATQRLAGFKQETQYF. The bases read TGCAGTGCTACACAGCGACTAGCGGGGTTCAAACAAGAGACCCAGTACTTC.